In its sample, the clone carrying this T cell receptor (beta chain) was seen once. The V gene's germline CDR1 is SGDLS and CDR2 YYNGEE. The ends were cut back, 0 bases at V and 4 bases at J, with 10 bases in the middle. There are 14 residues in the CDR3. The data are from a study of blood T cell repertoires in COVID-19. Study context: Some COVID-19 samples were acute and others convalescent; all came from the United States, Italy and Spain.

How the authors handled the data: It was from reference gene primer amplification that nucleated cell counts were estimated. Only in-frame clones appear in the TCRdb table, and some are missing; sequencing was by immunoSEQ multiplex PCR. Clonal size and the V and J genes are those of that table, whereas D and trimming came from the DNA. In the table there are around 150,000 clones, about four fifths of which are singletons. Specimen: peripheral blood. This TCR derives from a woman aged 60-70 years with acute or convalescent COVID-19. This sequence joins TRBV9 and TRBJ1-2; tentatively, D is TRBD1 (6 bases). The CDR3 DNA follows: TGTGCCAGCAGCGTAGTCGACAGGACCTATGGCTACACCTTC. Translating it yields CASSVVDRTYGYTF.